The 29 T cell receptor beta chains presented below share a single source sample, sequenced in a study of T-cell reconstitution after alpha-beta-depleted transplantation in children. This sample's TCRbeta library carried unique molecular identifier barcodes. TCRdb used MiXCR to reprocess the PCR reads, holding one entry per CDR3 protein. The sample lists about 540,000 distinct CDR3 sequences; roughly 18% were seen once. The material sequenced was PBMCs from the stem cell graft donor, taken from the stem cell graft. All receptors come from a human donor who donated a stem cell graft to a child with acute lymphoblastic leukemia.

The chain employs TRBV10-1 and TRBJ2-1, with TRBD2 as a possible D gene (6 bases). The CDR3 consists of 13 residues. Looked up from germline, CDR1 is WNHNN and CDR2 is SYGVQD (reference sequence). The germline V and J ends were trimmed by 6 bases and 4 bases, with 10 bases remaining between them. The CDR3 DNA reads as TGCGCCAGCAGCGCGACTAGGTACAATGAGCAGTTCTTC. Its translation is CASSATRYNEQFF.

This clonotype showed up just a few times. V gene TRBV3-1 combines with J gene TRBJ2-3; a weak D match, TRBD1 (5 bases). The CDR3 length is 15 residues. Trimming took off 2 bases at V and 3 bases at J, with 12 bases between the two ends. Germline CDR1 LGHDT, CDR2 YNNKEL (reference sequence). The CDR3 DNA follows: TGTGCCAGCAGCCAAAGGGGATTCCGGACAGATACGCAGTATTTT. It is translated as CASSQRGFRTDTQYF.

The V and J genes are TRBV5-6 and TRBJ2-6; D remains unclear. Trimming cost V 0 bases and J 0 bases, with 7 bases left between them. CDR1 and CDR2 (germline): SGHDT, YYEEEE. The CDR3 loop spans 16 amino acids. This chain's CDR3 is CASSLGTFSGANVLTF. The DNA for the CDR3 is TGTGCCAGCAGCTTGGGGACGTTCTCTGGGGCCAACGTCCTGACTTTC.

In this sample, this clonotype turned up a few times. Written as DNA, the CDR3 is TGTGCCAGCAGTCCCACCCTTAGCGGGAGCAAGACCCAGTACTTC. Translated, it gives CASSPTLSGSKTQYF. This sequence joins TRBV12-3 or TRBV12-4 and TRBJ2-5; 9 positions agree with TRBD2. The CDR3 totals 15 residues. J lost 6 bases, V lost 5 bases, and 10 bases had no gene match.

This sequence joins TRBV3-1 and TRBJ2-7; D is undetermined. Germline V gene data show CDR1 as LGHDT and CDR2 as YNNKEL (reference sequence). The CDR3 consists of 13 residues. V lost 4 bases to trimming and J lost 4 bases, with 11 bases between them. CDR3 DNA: TGTGCCAGCAGCCTCGAGGCCCAGTACGAGCAGTACTTC. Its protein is CASSLEAQYEQYF.

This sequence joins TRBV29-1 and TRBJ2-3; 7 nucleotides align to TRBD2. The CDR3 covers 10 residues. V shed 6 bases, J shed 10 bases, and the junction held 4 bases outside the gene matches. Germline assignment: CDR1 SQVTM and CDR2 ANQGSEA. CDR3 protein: CSVAREAQYF. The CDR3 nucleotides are TGCAGCGTCGCCCGGGAGGCGCAGTATTTT.

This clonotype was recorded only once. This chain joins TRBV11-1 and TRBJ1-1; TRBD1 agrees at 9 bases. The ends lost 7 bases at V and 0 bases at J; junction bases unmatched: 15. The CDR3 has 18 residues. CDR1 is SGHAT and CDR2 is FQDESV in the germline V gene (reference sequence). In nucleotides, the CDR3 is TGTGCCAGCACCCGAGTCCCCACAGGGGGCGAGGTGAACACTGAAGCTTTCTTT. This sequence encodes CASTRVPTGGEVNTEAFF.

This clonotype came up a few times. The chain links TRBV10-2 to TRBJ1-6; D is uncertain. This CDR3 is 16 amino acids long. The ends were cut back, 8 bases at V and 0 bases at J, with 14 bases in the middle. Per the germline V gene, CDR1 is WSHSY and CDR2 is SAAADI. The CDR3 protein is CASRTALSSYNSPLHF. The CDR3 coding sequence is TGCGCCAGCCGGACGGCGCTGAGCTCCTATAATTCACCCCTCCACTTT.

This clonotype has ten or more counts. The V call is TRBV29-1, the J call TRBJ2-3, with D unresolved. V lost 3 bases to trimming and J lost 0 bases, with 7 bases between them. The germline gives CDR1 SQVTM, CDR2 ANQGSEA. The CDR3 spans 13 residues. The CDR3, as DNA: TGCAGCGTTGAGGGTGGTAGCACAGATACGCAGTATTTT. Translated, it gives CSVEGGSTDTQYF.

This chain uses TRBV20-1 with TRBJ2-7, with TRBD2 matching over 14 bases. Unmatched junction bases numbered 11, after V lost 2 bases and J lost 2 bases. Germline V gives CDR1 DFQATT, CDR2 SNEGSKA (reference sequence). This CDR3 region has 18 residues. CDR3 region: CSARPKTGLAGATYEQYF. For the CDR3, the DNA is TGCAGTGCTAGACCTAAAACGGGACTAGCGGGAGCCACCTACGAGCAGTACTTC.

The CDR3: CASSPTGPYNSPLHF. The DNA of the CDR3 is TGCGCCAGCAGCCCGACAGGGCCCTATAATTCACCCCTCCACTTT. V gene TRBV5-1 combines with J gene TRBJ1-6; 7 positions agree with TRBD1. This CDR3 region has 15 residues. Trimming at V came to 4 bases and at J to 2 bases, leaving 3 bases not matched to a gene. Per the germline V gene, CDR1 is SGHRS and CDR2 is YFSETQ.

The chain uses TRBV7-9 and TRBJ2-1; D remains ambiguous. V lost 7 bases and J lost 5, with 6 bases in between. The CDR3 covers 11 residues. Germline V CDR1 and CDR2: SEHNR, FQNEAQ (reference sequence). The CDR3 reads CASNFDNEQFF. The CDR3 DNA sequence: TGTGCCAGCAATTTCGACAATGAGCAGTTCTTC.

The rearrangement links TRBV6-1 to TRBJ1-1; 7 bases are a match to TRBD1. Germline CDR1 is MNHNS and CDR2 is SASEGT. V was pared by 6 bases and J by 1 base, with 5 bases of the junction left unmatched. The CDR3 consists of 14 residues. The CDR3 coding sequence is TGTGCCAGCAGGACTTGGACAGGGAACACTGAAGCTTTCTTT. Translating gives CASRTWTGNTEAFF.

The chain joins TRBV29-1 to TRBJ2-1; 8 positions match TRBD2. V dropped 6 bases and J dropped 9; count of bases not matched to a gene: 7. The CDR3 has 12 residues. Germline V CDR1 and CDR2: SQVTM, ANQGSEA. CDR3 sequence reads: CSVGLASTEQFF. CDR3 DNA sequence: TGCAGCGTCGGACTAGCCTCCACTGAGCAGTTCTTC.

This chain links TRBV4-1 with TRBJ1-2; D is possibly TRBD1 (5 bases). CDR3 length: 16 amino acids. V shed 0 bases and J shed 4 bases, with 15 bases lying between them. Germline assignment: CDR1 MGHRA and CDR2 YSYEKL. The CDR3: CASSQDNQGPIYGYTF. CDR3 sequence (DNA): TGCGCCAGCAGCCAAGATAACCAGGGCCCTATCTATGGCTACACCTTC.

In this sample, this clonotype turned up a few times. Here the CDR3 reads CASNPEGRMNTEAFF. The CDR3 DNA reads TGTGCCAGCAACCCGGAGGGACGGATGAACACTGAAGCTTTCTTT. V usage is TRBV9 and J usage is TRBJ1-1; weak D call: TRBD1 (5 bases). This CDR3 has 15 residues. V lost 6 bases to trimming and J lost 0 bases, with 15 bases between them. The germline CDR1 and CDR2 sequences are SGDLS and YYNGEE.

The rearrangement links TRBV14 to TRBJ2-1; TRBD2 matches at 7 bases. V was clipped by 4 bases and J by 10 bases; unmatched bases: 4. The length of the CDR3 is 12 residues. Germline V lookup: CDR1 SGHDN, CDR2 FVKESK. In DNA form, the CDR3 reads TGTGCCAGCAGCCGTCCGGGACTAGAGCAGTTCTTC. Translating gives CASSRPGLEQFF.

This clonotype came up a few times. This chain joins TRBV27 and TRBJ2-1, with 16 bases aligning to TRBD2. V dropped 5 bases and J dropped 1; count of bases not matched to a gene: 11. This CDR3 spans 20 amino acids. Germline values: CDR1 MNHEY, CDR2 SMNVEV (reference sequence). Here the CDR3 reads CASSPWDRGLAGGSYNEQFF. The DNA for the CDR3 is TGTGCCAGCAGTCCCTGGGACAGGGGACTAGCGGGAGGGTCCTACAATGAGCAGTTCTTC.

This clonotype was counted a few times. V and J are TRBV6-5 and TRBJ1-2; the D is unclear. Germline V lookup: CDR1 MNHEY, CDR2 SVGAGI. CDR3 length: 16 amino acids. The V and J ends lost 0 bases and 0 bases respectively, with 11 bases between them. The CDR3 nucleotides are TGTGCCAGCAGTTACTCAGTGACTAACCCTAACTATGGCTACACCTTC. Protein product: CASSYSVTNPNYGYTF.

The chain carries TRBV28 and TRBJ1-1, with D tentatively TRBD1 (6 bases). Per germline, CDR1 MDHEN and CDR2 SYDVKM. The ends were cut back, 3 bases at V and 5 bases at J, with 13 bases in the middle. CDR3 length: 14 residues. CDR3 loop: CASSFGGRRTEAFF. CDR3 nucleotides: TGTGCCAGCAGTTTCGGGGGGCGACGGACTGAAGCTTTCTTT.

The DNA for the CDR3 is TGCGCCAGCAGCTTGGTGACTAGCAACAGTGAGCAGTTCTTC. This codes for CASSLVTSNSEQFF. The rearrangement links TRBV5-1 to TRBJ2-1, with 7 bases matching TRBD2. J gave up 9 bases and V 0 bases, and 6 bases lay outside the gene matches. The CDR3 totals 14 residues. CDR1 and CDR2 from the germline V gene are SGHRS and YFSETQ.

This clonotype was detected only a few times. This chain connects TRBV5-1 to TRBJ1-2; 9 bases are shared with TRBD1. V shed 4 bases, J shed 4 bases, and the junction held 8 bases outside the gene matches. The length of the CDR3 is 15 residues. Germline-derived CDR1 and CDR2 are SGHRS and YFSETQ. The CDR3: CASSLTGGLPYGYTF. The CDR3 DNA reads TGCGCCAGCAGCCTAACAGGGGGCCTGCCCTATGGCTACACCTTC.

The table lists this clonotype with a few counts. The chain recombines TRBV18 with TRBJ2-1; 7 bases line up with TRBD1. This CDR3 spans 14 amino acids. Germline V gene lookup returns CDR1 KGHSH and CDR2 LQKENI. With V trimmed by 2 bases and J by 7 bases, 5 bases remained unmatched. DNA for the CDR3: TGTGCCAGCTCACCAGGGACAGTTCCAAATGAGCAGTTCTTC. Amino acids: CASSPGTVPNEQFF.

In DNA form, the CDR3 reads TGTGCCAGCGGGGGAGAACACGGCGAGACCCAGTACTTC. Translating gives CASGGEHGETQYF. The genes are TRBV3-1 and TRBJ2-5, with D tentatively TRBD1 or TRBD2 (5 bases each). Germline CDR1 reads LGHDT; CDR2 reads YNNKEL (reference sequence). V shed 8 bases and J shed 5 bases, with 15 bases lying between them. This CDR3 is 13 amino acids long.

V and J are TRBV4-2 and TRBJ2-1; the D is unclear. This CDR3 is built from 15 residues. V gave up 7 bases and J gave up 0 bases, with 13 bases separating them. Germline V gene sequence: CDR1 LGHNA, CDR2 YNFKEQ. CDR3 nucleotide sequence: TGTGCCAGCAAGAACGGCGAGAGCTCCTACAATGAGCAGTTCTTC. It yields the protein CASKNGESSYNEQFF.

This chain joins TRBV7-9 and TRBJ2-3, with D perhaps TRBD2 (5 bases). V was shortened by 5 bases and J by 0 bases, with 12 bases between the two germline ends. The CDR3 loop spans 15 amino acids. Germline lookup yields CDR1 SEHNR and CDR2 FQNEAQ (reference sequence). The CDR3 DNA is TGTGCCAGCAGCCCCTGGAGCGGAAGCACAGATACGCAGTATTTT. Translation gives CASSPWSGSTDTQYF.

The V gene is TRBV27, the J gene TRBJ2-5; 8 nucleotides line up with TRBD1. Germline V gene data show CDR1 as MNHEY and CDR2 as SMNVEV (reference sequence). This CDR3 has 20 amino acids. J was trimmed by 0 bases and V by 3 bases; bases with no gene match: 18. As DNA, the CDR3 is TGTGCCAGCAGTTTTGACACAGGGGGAGCCCAATCTTGGTACCAAGAGACCCAGTACTTC. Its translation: CASSFDTGGAQSWYQETQYF.

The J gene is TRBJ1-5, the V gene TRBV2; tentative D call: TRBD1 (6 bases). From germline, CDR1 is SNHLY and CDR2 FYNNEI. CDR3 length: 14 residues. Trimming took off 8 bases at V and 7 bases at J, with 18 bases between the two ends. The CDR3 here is CASSEGEGDQPQHF. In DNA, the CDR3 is TGTGCCAGCTCGGAAGGGGAGGGGGACCAGCCCCAGCATTTT.

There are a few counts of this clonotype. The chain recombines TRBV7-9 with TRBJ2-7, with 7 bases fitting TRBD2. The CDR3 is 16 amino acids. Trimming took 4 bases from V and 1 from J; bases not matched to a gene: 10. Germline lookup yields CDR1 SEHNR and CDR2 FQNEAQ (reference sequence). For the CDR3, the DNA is TGTGCCAGCAGCTCTCCCCGGCGGGAGATGTCCTACGAGCAGTACTTC. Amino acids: CASSSPRREMSYEQYF.